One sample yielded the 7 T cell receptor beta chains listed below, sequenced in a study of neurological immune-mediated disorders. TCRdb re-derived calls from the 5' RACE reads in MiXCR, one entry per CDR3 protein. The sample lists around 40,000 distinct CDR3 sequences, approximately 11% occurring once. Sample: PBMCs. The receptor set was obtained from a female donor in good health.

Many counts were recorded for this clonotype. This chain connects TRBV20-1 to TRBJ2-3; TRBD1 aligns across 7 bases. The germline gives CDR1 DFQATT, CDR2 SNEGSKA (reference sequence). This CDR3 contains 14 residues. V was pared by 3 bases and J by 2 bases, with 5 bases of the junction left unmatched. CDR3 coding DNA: TGCAGTGCTAGGACAGGGTATTCCACAGATACGCAGTATTTT. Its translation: CSARTGYSTDTQYF.

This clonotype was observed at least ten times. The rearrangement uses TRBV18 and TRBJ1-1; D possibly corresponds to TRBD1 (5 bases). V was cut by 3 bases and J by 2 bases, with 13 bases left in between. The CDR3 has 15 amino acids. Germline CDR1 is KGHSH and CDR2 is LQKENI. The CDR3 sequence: CASSPGVTANTEAFF. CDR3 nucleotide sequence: TGTGCCAGCTCACCGGGGGTGACAGCCAACACTGAAGCTTTCTTT.

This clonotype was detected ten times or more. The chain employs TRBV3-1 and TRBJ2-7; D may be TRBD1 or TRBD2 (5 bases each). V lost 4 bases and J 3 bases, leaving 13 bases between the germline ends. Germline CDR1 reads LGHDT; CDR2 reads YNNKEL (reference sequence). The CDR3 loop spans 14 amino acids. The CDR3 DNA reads TGTGCCAGCAGCCCTACGGGACGCAGCTACGAGCAGTACTTC. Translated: CASSPTGRSYEQYF.

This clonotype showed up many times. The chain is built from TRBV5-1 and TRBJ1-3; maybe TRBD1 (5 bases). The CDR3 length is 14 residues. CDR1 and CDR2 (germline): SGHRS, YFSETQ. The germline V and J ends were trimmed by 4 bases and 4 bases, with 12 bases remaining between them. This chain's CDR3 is CASSQGGEGNTIYF. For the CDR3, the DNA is TGCGCCAGCAGCCAGGGAGGAGAAGGAAACACCATATATTTT.

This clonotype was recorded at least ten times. CDR3 loop: CATSRDQGRGPTDTQYF. The CDR3 DNA reads TGTGCCACCAGCAGAGATCAAGGCAGGGGCCCCACAGATACGCAGTATTTT. The V gene is TRBV15, the J gene TRBJ2-3, with a tentative D call TRBD1 (6 bases). The length of the CDR3 is 17 residues. Between the trimmed V and J ends, which lost 0 bases and 2 bases, there was a span of 15 bases. Germline V lookup: CDR1 LNHNV, CDR2 YYDKDF (reference sequence).

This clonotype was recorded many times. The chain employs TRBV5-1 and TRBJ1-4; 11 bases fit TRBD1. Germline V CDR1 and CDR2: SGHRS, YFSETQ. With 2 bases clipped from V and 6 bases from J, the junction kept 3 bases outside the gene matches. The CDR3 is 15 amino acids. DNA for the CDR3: TGCGCCAGCAGCTTCCGGACAGGGGGCGATGAAAAACTGTTTTTT. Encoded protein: CASSFRTGGDEKLFF.

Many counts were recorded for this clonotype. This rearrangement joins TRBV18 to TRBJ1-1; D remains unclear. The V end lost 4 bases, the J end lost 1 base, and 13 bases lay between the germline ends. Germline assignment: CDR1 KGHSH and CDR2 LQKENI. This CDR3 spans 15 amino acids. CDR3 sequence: CASSLSTTPNTEAFF. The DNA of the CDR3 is TGTGCCAGCTCACTTAGTACAACGCCGAACACTGAAGCTTTCTTT.